This T cell receptor (beta chain) was found in a study of blood T cell repertoires in COVID-19. About the research overall: The United States, Italy and Spain provided the acute and convalescent COVID-19 samples. Sources were T cells, B-cell-depleted T cells, or PBMCs; the material itself was cDNA or gDNA.

Original processing notes: Reference gene primers were amplified, and this amplification served to estimate nucleated cell counts. Generated by immunoSEQ multiplex PCR, the TCRdb table keeps only in-frame clones and is missing some. The V and J calls and clone size were taken over from that table, and D and trimming were inferred from the DNA. Found here are under 250,000 clones, about four fifths of them singletons; the top ten hold roughly 8.7%. Germline-derived CDR1 and CDR2 are SQVTM and ANQGSEA. V lost 7 bases and J 6 bases, leaving 12 bases between the germline ends. The CDR3 runs 11 residues. This sequence was found in a man aged 40-50 years with active or convalescent COVID-19. This chain joins TRBV29-1 and TRBJ1-2; D might be TRBD1 (5 bases). Sequencing was performed on peripheral blood. In DNA form, the CDR3 reads TGCAGCGCCCGGGGGGAGGATGGCTACACCTTC. Its translation: CSARGEDGYTF.